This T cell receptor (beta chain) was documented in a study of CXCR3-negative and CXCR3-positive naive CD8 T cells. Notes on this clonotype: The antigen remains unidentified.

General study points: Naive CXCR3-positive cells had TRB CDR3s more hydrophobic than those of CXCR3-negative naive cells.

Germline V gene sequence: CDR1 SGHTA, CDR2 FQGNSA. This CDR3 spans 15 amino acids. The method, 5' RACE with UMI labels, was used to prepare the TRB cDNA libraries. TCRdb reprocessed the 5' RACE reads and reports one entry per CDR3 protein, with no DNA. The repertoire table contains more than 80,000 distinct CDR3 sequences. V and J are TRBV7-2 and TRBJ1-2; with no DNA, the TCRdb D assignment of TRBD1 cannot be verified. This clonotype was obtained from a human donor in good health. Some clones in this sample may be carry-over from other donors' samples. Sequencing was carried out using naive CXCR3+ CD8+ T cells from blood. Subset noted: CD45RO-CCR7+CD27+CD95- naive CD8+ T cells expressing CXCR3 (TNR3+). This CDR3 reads CASSPHPTGMSGYTF.